The 30 T cell receptor beta chains below were found in one sample sequenced in a study of shared clonotypes between healthy human individuals. Measured with immunoSEQ multiplex PCR; TCRdb has only the in-frame clones, and not every one. The sample lists around 530,000 clones, around three quarters seen once, with about 11% in the top ten. The sample comprised PBMCs. Receptors were obtained from a woman aged 40-49 years in good health. Some clones in this sample may be carry-over from other donors' samples.

The chain is built from TRBV20-1 and TRBJ1-1; 8 bases are a match to TRBD1. Losses at the gene ends were 5 bases for V and 8 bases for J; bases not matched to a gene: 4. This CDR3 spans 11 amino acids. CDR1 and CDR2 (germline): DFQATT, SNEGSKA (reference sequence). The CDR3 nucleotides are TGCAGTGCTGAAAGGGACAGGGAAGCTTTCTTT. This encodes CSAERDREAFF.

The chain is built from TRBV5-4 and TRBJ2-7; the D gene is possibly TRBD2 (6 bases). Trimming took off 0 bases at V and 2 bases at J, with 15 bases between the two ends. Germline lookup yields CDR1 SGHNT and CDR2 YYREEE (reference sequence). The CDR3 extends over 16 amino acids. The CDR3 region has the DNA TGTGCCAGCAGCTTGGGGGTGGCGGGGCTCGCCTACGAGCAGTACTTC. This sequence encodes CASSLGVAGLAYEQYF.

V usage is TRBV28 and J usage is TRBJ2-7, with D uncertain. The CDR3 is 18 residues long. Trimming shortened V by 3 bases and J by 1 base, and 22 bases separated the two germline ends. In germline, CDR1 is MDHEN, CDR2 SYDVKM. CDR3 loop: CASSFSDMSPTSSYEQYF. CDR3 DNA sequence: TGTGCCAGCAGTTTTTCCGACATGAGCCCTACCTCTTCCTACGAGCAGTACTTC.

CDR3 coding DNA: TGTGCCAGCAGCACGTCCGGGACTTCTTTCACTGAGCAGTTCTTC. The encoded protein is CASSTSGTSFTEQFF. The chain couples TRBV11-2 to TRBJ2-1, with D perhaps TRBD2 (6 bases). V dropped 5 bases and J dropped 9 bases, with 20 bases sitting between them. The CDR3 consists of 15 residues. Germline V CDR1 and CDR2: SGHAT, FQNNGV.

This chain uses TRBV15 with TRBJ2-1, with 9 bases fitting TRBD2. CDR1 is LNHNV, CDR2 YYDKDF, per germline (reference sequence). CDR3 length: 16 amino acids. J was trimmed by 4 bases and V by 2 bases; bases with no gene match: 6. The chain's CDR3 is CATSRRTSGPYNEQFF. The CDR3 bases are TGTGCCACCAGCAGAAGAACTAGCGGGCCTTACAATGAGCAGTTCTTC.

Worth noting for this clone: The same CDR3 is also encoded by other DNA sequences in this sample. This chain uses TRBV5-1 with TRBJ2-2; D assignment may be TRBD1 or TRBD2 (6 bases each). Germline CDR1 and CDR2: SGHRS and YFSETQ. V gave up 2 bases and J gave up 5 bases, with 7 bases separating them. The CDR3 totals 13 residues. The CDR3 sequence: CASSLGGTGELFF. For the CDR3, the DNA is TGCGCCAGCAGCTTAGGGGGGACCGGGGAGCTGTTTTTT.

This clone was picked up a small number of times. The genes are TRBV30 and TRBJ2-1, with 8 positions matching TRBD2. The trim removed 7 bases at V and 6 bases at J, leaving 8 bases unmatched. The CDR3 is 13 amino acids. The germline V gene has CDR1 GTSNPN and CDR2 SVGIG (reference sequence). CDR3 coding DNA: TGTGCCTCAGGACGGGAGGGACGCAATGAGCAGTTCTTC. Translating it yields CASGREGRNEQFF.

This chain joins TRBV10-3 and TRBJ1-3; D not certain. The germline V gene has CDR1 ENHRY and CDR2 SYGVKD. Deletions cut 2 bases from V and 0 bases from J, with 8 bases between. There are 15 residues in the CDR3. The CDR3 protein is CAISEMLGSGNTIYF. DNA of the CDR3: TGTGCCATCAGTGAGATGCTGGGCTCTGGAAACACCATATATTTT.

The rearrangement uses TRBV29-1 and TRBJ2-6; D may match TRBD1 or TRBD2 (5 bases each). Trimming shortened V by 7 bases and J by 0 bases, and 13 bases separated the two germline ends. CDR1 and CDR2 from the germline V gene are SQVTM and ANQGSEA. The CDR3 runs to 15 residues. DNA for the CDR3: TGCAGCGCCCGGGACCCGAACTCTGGGGCCAACGTCCTGACTTTC. This gives the protein CSARDPNSGANVLTF.

The rearrangement joins TRBV5-6 to TRBJ2-7; no clear D. The CDR3 has 14 residues. CDR1 is SGHDT and CDR2 is YYEEEE in the germline V gene. The V end lost 0 bases, the J end lost 4 bases, and 11 bases lay between the germline ends. CDR3 loop: CASSLVGAPYEQYF. The DNA for the CDR3 is TGTGCCAGCAGCTTGGTAGGAGCACCGTACGAGCAGTACTTC.

The V gene is TRBV27, the J gene TRBJ2-7; TRBD2 agrees at 8 bases. Germline trimming cut 6 bases from V and 6 bases from J; bases unmatched to any gene: 10. Germline V lookup: CDR1 MNHEY, CDR2 SMNVEV (reference sequence). The CDR3 consists of 14 residues. Here the CDR3 DNA reads TGTGCCAGCAGCCAACCCGGGACTAGTTCCGAGCAGTACTTC. Encoded protein: CASSQPGTSSEQYF.

A remark on this clone: Other DNA sequences of this sample code for an identical CDR3. The chain links TRBV5-1 to TRBJ2-3; 8 positions match TRBD1. V was pared by 0 bases and J by 1 base, with 1 base of the junction left unmatched. There are 15 residues in the CDR3. Germline V gene data show CDR1 as SGHRS and CDR2 as YFSETQ. The CDR3: CASSLAGQGTDTQYF. CDR3 nucleotides: TGCGCCAGCAGCTTGGCGGGACAGGGCACAGATACGCAGTATTTT.

V and J are TRBV4-1 and TRBJ2-1; TRBD2 matches 9 bases. Per the germline V gene, CDR1 is MGHRA and CDR2 is YSYEKL. This CDR3 is built from 17 residues. V shed 3 bases, J shed 4 bases, and the junction held 10 bases outside the gene matches. CDR3 DNA: TGCGCCAGCAGCCACGGGGTAGCGGGAGAGTTGTACAATGAGCAGTTCTTC. It specifies CASSHGVAGELYNEQFF.

The gene calls are TRBV30 and TRBJ1-6; D remains ambiguous. CDR3 size: 11 residues. Deletions cut 2 bases from V and 13 bases from J, with 9 bases between. From germline, CDR1 is GTSNPN and CDR2 SVGIG (reference sequence). In DNA form, the CDR3 reads TGTGCCTGGAGTCAGGACTCCCCCCTCCACTTT. Protein product: CAWSQDSPLHF.

This clone appeared once. The CDR3: CAWTTGVNTEAFF. CDR3 in DNA: TGTGCCTGGACCACAGGTGTGAACACTGAAGCTTTCTTT. The V and J genes are TRBV30 and TRBJ1-1; possibly TRBD1 for D (5 bases). The CDR3 length is 13 residues. V dropped 4 bases and J dropped 0 bases, with 9 bases sitting between them. Germline loops: CDR1 GTSNPN, CDR2 SVGIG (reference sequence).

V gene TRBV10-3 combines with J gene TRBJ1-2, with a weak D call TRBD1 (6 bases). Germline assignment: CDR1 ENHRY and CDR2 SYGVKD. This CDR3 spans 15 amino acids. Deletions cut 8 bases from V and 2 bases from J, with 18 bases between. CDR3 loop: CAIRPGGQGNYGYTF. In DNA form, the CDR3 reads TGTGCCATCCGGCCCGGGGGTCAGGGGAACTATGGCTACACCTTC.

V gene TRBV28 combines with J gene TRBJ2-2; D is perhaps TRBD1 (6 bases). CDR1 is MDHEN, CDR2 SYDVKM, per germline. Trimming pared 6 bases from V and 3 bases from J, leaving 14 bases between. The CDR3 is made up of 15 amino acids. The CDR3 is CASSQTGWDTGELFF. CDR3 in DNA: TGTGCCAGCAGCCAGACAGGTTGGGACACCGGGGAGCTGTTTTTT.

DNA for the CDR3: TGCGCCAGCAGCTTGGGAAGCCCGATAAGCGGGAGTCCCCCCTACGAGCAGTACTTC. Its translation: CASSLGSPISGSPPYEQYF. The chain links TRBV5-1 to TRBJ2-7, with 8 bases fitting TRBD2. CDR1 and CDR2 from the germline V gene are SGHRS and YFSETQ. The CDR3 runs to 19 residues. Losses at the gene ends were 0 bases for V and 2 bases for J; bases not matched to a gene: 16.

The chain employs TRBV10-3 and TRBJ2-3, with 9 bases fitting TRBD2. CDR3 length: 15 residues. Germline CDR1 reads ENHRY; CDR2 reads SYGVKD. The junction had 9 bases not matched to a gene; V was cut back by 8 bases and J by 3 bases. In DNA form, the CDR3 reads TGTGCCATCGCACGGCGGGAGGGCCGGACAGATACGCAGTATTTT. As protein: CAIARREGRTDTQYF.

The CDR3 DNA sequence: TGTGCCAGCAGCCCCTCCCTCGGGAAGGGCACTGAAGCTTTCTTT. It yields the protein CASSPSLGKGTEAFF. This chain links TRBV28 with TRBJ1-1; unclear D gene. The V end was cut by 6 bases, the J end by 4 bases, with 18 bases between. The CDR3 has 15 residues. Per germline, CDR1 MDHEN and CDR2 SYDVKM. The full variable domain, with the rest looked up from reference TRBV28 and TRBJ1-1, is DVKVTQSSRYLVKRTGEKVFLECVQDMDHENMFWYRQDPGLGLRLIYFSYDVKMKEKGDIPEGYSVSREKKERFSLILESASTNQTSMYLCASSPSLGKGTEAFFGQGTRLTVV.

This clone was observed a few times. The V call is TRBV29-1, the J call TRBJ1-1; 10 nucleotides agree with TRBD1. CDR1 is SQVTM, CDR2 ANQGSEA, per germline. V shed 5 bases, J shed 3 bases, and the junction held 6 bases outside the gene matches. CDR3 length equals 14 residues. The CDR3 DNA reads as TGCAGCGTTCCTGACAGGGGGCCTGACACTGAAGCTTTCTTT. The encoded protein is CSVPDRGPDTEAFF.

The CDR3 nucleotides are TGCACCAGCAGCCAAGGAGGAGGGCGAAACACTGAAGCTTTCTTT. Translation gives CTSSQGGGRNTEAFF. The rearrangement links TRBV1 to TRBJ1-1. TRBV1 constitutes a pseudogene. The length of the CDR3 is 15 residues.

The chain links TRBV6-1 to TRBJ2-5; TRBD1 aligns across 8 bases. Germline CDR1 MNHNS, CDR2 SASEGT. The CDR3 covers 14 residues. V shed 4 bases, J shed 4 bases, and the junction held 5 bases outside the gene matches. This CDR3 is CASSARGPGETQYF. The CDR3 nucleotides are TGTGCCAGCAGTGCCAGGGGGCCCGGAGAGACCCAGTACTTC.

The chain recombines TRBV4-1 with TRBJ2-7; possibly TRBD1 or TRBD2 for D (5 bases each). Trimming stripped 3 bases from V and 4 bases from J, with 16 bases between. CDR1 and CDR2 from the germline V gene are MGHRA and YSYEKL. The CDR3 loop spans 15 amino acids. CDR3 DNA sequence: TGCGCCAGCAGCCAGTACCCGGGACCCGCTTACGAGCAGTACTTC. Translating gives CASSQYPGPAYEQYF.

The genes are TRBV5-1 and TRBJ1-2; 8 bases match TRBD1. Germline V CDR1 and CDR2: SGHRS, YFSETQ. The CDR3 extends over 13 amino acids. J gave up 6 bases and V 3 bases, and 4 bases lay outside the gene matches. DNA of the CDR3: TGCGCCAGCAGCTCGACAGGGGTGGATGGCTACACCTTC. This codes for CASSSTGVDGYTF.

V is TRBV11-2 and J is TRBJ2-1, with TRBD2 matching 12 bases. After removal of 1 base from V and 7 bases from J, the junction contained 11 bases not matched to a gene. Germline V CDR1 and CDR2: SGHAT, FQNNGV. The CDR3 is 18 amino acids. CDR3 amino acids: CASSLVGGLAGGLNEQFF. CDR3 nucleotide sequence: TGTGCCAGCAGCTTAGTAGGTGGGCTAGCGGGAGGGCTAAATGAGCAGTTCTTC. The full variable domain, completed using reference TRBV11-2 and TRBJ2-1, is EAGVAQSPRYKIIEKRQSVAFWCNPISGHATLYWYQQILGQGPKLLIQFQNNGVVDDSQLPKDRFSAERLKGVDSTLKIQPAKLEDSAVYLCASSLVGGLAGGLNEQFFGPGTRLTVL.

This clone was seen a single time. Other DNA variants within this sample encode the same CDR3. In nucleotides, the CDR3 is TGCGCCAGCAGCCTGCGACTAGCGGGAGCGACAGATACGCAGTATTTT. Translation: CASSLRLAGATDTQYF. V usage is TRBV5-1 and J usage is TRBJ2-3, with 12 bases lining up with TRBD2. Germline CDR1 and CDR2: SGHRS and YFSETQ. V shed 4 bases, J shed 3 bases, and the junction held 6 bases outside the gene matches. This CDR3 is 16 amino acids long.

This clone occurred a few times. The V gene is TRBV2, the J gene TRBJ2-1, with 11 bases that match TRBD2. V gave up 0 bases and J gave up 4 bases; unmatched junction bases: 11. The germline CDR1 and CDR2 sequences are SNHLY and FYNNEI. The CDR3 totals 19 residues. This CDR3 is CASSEADTDRTSGYNEQFF. CDR3 DNA sequence: TGTGCCAGCAGTGAAGCGGATACCGATCGGACTAGCGGGTACAATGAGCAGTTCTTC.

The chain links TRBV5-1 to TRBJ2-5; 7 bases match TRBD2. V was pared by 4 bases and J by 5 bases, with 5 bases of the junction left unmatched. Germline V gives CDR1 SGHRS, CDR2 YFSETQ. The CDR3 sequence is 13 residues long. The CDR3 loop is CASSKGLRETQYF. Here the CDR3 DNA reads TGCGCCAGCAGCAAGGGACTACGGGAGACCCAGTACTTC.

This clone showed up just a few times. The chain employs TRBV29-1 and TRBJ1-1; TRBD1 matches 11 bases. The germline gives CDR1 SQVTM, CDR2 ANQGSEA. The CDR3 spans 13 residues. V lost 7 bases to trimming and J lost 4 bases; unmatched junction nucleotides: 5. The CDR3 sequence is CSARGTGGTEAFF. The CDR3 nucleotides read TGCAGCGCCCGAGGGACAGGGGGCACTGAAGCTTTCTTT.